This is a list of T cell receptor beta chains from one sample in a study of shared clonotypes between healthy human individuals. Profiled with immunoSEQ multiplex PCR; TCRdb holds only in-frame clones, not every one. The sample carries some 2,100,000 clones, 85% to 95% recorded once. Sequencing was performed on naive CD8+ T cells from PBMCs. The receptors come from a man between 18 and 29 years old in good health. Some clones in this sample may be carry-over from other donors' samples. CDR3s include the opening cysteine and the closing phenylalanine or tryptophan. A D gene is named only where the DNA matches it firmly. The size field is filled for only some rows; it gives once, few, many or a size class.

len: 17
v_gene: TRBV7-2
j_gene: TRBJ1-3
d_gene: TRBD1
abundance: -
CDR3nt: TGTGCCAGCAGCACCGCCCAGGGGGCTTACTCTGGAAACACCATATATTTT
CDR3aa: CASSTAQGAYSGNTIYF

len: 15
v_gene: TRBV7-9
j_gene: TRBJ2-3
d_gene: -
abundance: -
CDR3nt: TGTGCCAGCAGAGACCGGGACACCTACACAGATACGCAGTATTTT
CDR3aa: CASRDRDTYTDTQYF

len: 13
v_gene: TRBV10-3
j_gene: TRBJ2-1
d_gene: -
abundance: -
CDR3nt: TGTGCCATCAGTGAGTCGGCGTTCGATGAGCAGTTCTTC
CDR3aa: CAISESAFDEQFF

len: 13
v_gene: TRBV27
j_gene: TRBJ1-2
d_gene: -
abundance: -
CDR3nt: TGTGCCAGCAGCCCGGGGAGGACCTATGGCTACACCTTC
CDR3aa: CASSPGRTYGYTF

len: 15
v_gene: TRBV4-3
j_gene: TRBJ2-7
d_gene: -
abundance: -
CDR3nt: TGCGCCAGCAGCCAAGATGCTGGCAGCTCCTACGAGCAGTACTTC
CDR3aa: CASSQDAGSSYEQYF

len: 13
v_gene: TRBV27
j_gene: TRBJ1-4
d_gene: TRBD1
abundance: -
CDR3nt: TGTGCCAGCAGACTGACAGGGGGGGAAAAACTGTTTTTT
CDR3aa: CASRLTGGEKLFF

len: 14
v_gene: TRBV4-1
j_gene: TRBJ2-1
d_gene: -
abundance: -
CDR3nt: TGCGCCAGCAGCCAAGTGGGCAGCTACAATGAGCAGTTCTTC
CDR3aa: CASSQVGSYNEQFF

len: 15
v_gene: TRBV27
j_gene: TRBJ2-1
d_gene: TRBD2
abundance: -
CDR3nt: TGTGCCAGCAGGTTCTGGGCGGGGGGGGACAATGAGCAGTTCTTC
CDR3aa: CASRFWAGGDNEQFF

len: 16
v_gene: TRBV27
j_gene: TRBJ2-2
d_gene: TRBD1
abundance: -
CDR3nt: TGTGCCAGCAGTTCGGTAGGACAGGGGGGCACCGGGGAGCTGTTTTTT
CDR3aa: CASSSVGQGGTGELFF

len: 14
v_gene: TRBV5-1
j_gene: TRBJ2-1
d_gene: -
abundance: -
CDR3nt: TGCGCCAGCAGTCCTAGCCCCCTTTACAATGAGCAGTTCTTC
CDR3aa: CASSPSPLYNEQFF

len: 15
v_gene: TRBV27
j_gene: TRBJ1-1
d_gene: -
abundance: -
CDR3nt: TGTGCCAGCAGTTTGGGGGTACCCGCAGGAACTGAAGCTTTCTTT
CDR3aa: CASSLGVPAGTEAFF

len: 13
v_gene: TRBV29-1
j_gene: TRBJ1-1
d_gene: -
abundance: few
CDR3nt: TGCAGCGTTGAAGTCCCCACGAACACTGAAGCTTTCTTT
CDR3aa: CSVEVPTNTEAFF

len: 15
v_gene: TRBV5-1
j_gene: TRBJ2-1
d_gene: -
abundance: -
CDR3nt: TGCGCCAGCAGGGAGGGCCTGAACGCCTACAATGAGCAGTTCTTC
CDR3aa: CASREGLNAYNEQFF

len: 16
v_gene: TRBV27
j_gene: TRBJ2-1
d_gene: TRBD1
abundance: -
CDR3nt: TGTGCCAGCAGTTTGCTCCTGGGACAGGGGGCGACTGAGCAGTTCTTC
CDR3aa: CASSLLLGQGATEQFF

len: 17
v_gene: TRBV27
j_gene: TRBJ2-1
d_gene: TRBD2
abundance: -
CDR3nt: TGTGCCAGCAGCTACCCTACGGCGGGAGGGACCTACAATGAGCAGTTCTTC
CDR3aa: CASSYPTAGGTYNEQFF

len: 15
v_gene: TRBV27
j_gene: TRBJ1-5
d_gene: -
abundance: -
CDR3nt: TGTGCCAGCAGATCCGGGACACATAGCAATCAGCCCCAGCATTTT
CDR3aa: CASRSGTHSNQPQHF

len: 15
v_gene: TRBV6-5
j_gene: TRBJ2-5
d_gene: TRBD1
abundance: -
CDR3nt: TGTGCCAGCAGTCGCCATCAGACAGGGCCCGAGACCCAGTACTTC
CDR3aa: CASSRHQTGPETQYF

len: 16
v_gene: TRBV7-9
j_gene: TRBJ2-3
d_gene: -
abundance: -
CDR3nt: TGTGCCAGCAGCTTAGTAGGGGGAGAATACGGAGATACGCAGTATTTT
CDR3aa: CASSLVGGEYGDTQYF

len: 15
v_gene: TRBV7-3
j_gene: TRBJ2-1
d_gene: TRBD2
abundance: -
CDR3nt: TGTGCCAGCAGCCAACTAGCGGGTAGTTACAATGAGCAGTTCTTC
CDR3aa: CASSQLAGSYNEQFF

len: 14
v_gene: TRBV5-8
j_gene: TRBJ2-7
d_gene: -
abundance: -
CDR3nt: TGTGCCAGCAGCTTTCCTACCGGCGTCTACGAGCAGTACTTC
CDR3aa: CASSFPTGVYEQYF

len: 15
v_gene: TRBV7-9
j_gene: TRBJ2-1
d_gene: -
abundance: -
CDR3nt: TGTGCCAGCAGCTTATTTGGCTCGGAATCCAATGAGCAGTTCTTC
CDR3aa: CASSLFGSESNEQFF

len: 14
v_gene: TRBV27
j_gene: TRBJ2-2
d_gene: -
abundance: -
CDR3nt: TGTGCCAGCAGCTTGGTGAGGGGGACCGGGGAGCTGTTTTTT
CDR3aa: CASSLVRGTGELFF

len: 15
v_gene: TRBV28
j_gene: TRBJ2-7
d_gene: -
abundance: -
CDR3nt: TGTGCCAGCAGTTTTGAGGATTCAAGCTCCTACGAGCAGTACTTC
CDR3aa: CASSFEDSSSYEQYF

len: 12
v_gene: TRBV29-1
j_gene: TRBJ1-2
d_gene: -
abundance: -
CDR3nt: TGCAGCGTTGCGGGCGGAATCTATGGCTACACCTTC
CDR3aa: CSVAGGIYGYTF

len: 15
v_gene: TRBV7-8
j_gene: TRBJ2-3
d_gene: TRBD1
abundance: -
CDR3nt: TGTGCCAGCAGCTTATCAGGACAGGGGTCCGATACGCAGTATTTT
CDR3aa: CASSLSGQGSDTQYF

len: 19
v_gene: TRBV12-5
j_gene: TRBJ2-7
d_gene: TRBD2
abundance: -
CDR3nt: TGTGCTAGTGGTTTGCCAACGACTAGCGGGAGGGAGTGGTCCTACGAGCAGTACTTC
CDR3aa: CASGLPTTSGREWSYEQYF

len: 16
v_gene: TRBV13
j_gene: TRBJ1-4
d_gene: -
abundance: -
CDR3nt: TGTGCCAGCAGCTCCTCCGTGGAGGCAACTAATGAAAAACTGTTTTTT
CDR3aa: CASSSSVEATNEKLFF

len: 17
v_gene: TRBV7-6
j_gene: TRBJ2-7
d_gene: TRBD1
abundance: -
CDR3nt: TGTGCCAGCAGCTTAGGGGCAGACAGGGGAGGTGTTTCCGAGCAGTACTTC
CDR3aa: CASSLGADRGGVSEQYF

len: 16
v_gene: TRBV15
j_gene: TRBJ2-7
d_gene: TRBD2
abundance: -
CDR3nt: TGTGCCACCAGCAGAGATCTTAGGCGGGAGCGGGACGAGCAGTACTTC
CDR3aa: CATSRDLRRERDEQYF

len: 15
v_gene: TRBV7-9
j_gene: TRBJ1-2
d_gene: TRBD1
abundance: -
CDR3nt: TGTGCCAGCAGCCAAGACAGGGGGCGAAGCTATGGCTACACCTTC
CDR3aa: CASSQDRGRSYGYTF

len: 14
v_gene: TRBV5-6
j_gene: TRBJ1-2
d_gene: TRBD1
abundance: -
CDR3nt: TGTGCCAGCAGCGCAGGGACAGAAACCTATGGCTACACCTTC
CDR3aa: CASSAGTETYGYTF

len: 14
v_gene: TRBV2
j_gene: TRBJ2-1
d_gene: TRBD2
abundance: -
CDR3nt: TGTGCCATCTCCCCCTTAGCGGGAGGGGGGGAGCAGTTCTTC
CDR3aa: CAISPLAGGGEQFF

len: 14
v_gene: TRBV9
j_gene: TRBJ2-7
d_gene: -
abundance: -
CDR3nt: TGTGCCAGCAGCGTAGCTACGGGGGCCTACGAGCAGTACTTC
CDR3aa: CASSVATGAYEQYF

len: 15
v_gene: TRBV9
j_gene: TRBJ1-1
d_gene: -
abundance: once
CDR3nt: TGTGCCAGCAGCGTATACCCGGGAAGGAACACTGAAGCTTTCTTT
CDR3aa: CASSVYPGRNTEAFF

len: 13
v_gene: TRBV7-8
j_gene: TRBJ2-1
d_gene: -
abundance: -
CDR3nt: TGTGCCAGCAGCTTAGATCCCTACAATGAGCAGTTCTTC
CDR3aa: CASSLDPYNEQFF

len: 15
v_gene: TRBV18
j_gene: TRBJ2-4
d_gene: -
abundance: -
CDR3nt: TGTGCCAGCTCACCCATTGAGTGGGCCAAAAACATTCAGTACTTC
CDR3aa: CASSPIEWAKNIQYF

len: 16
v_gene: TRBV15
j_gene: TRBJ1-4
d_gene: -
abundance: -
CDR3nt: TGTGCCACCAGCAGTAAGGAACCGACTAATTATGAAAAACTGTTTTTT
CDR3aa: CATSSKEPTNYEKLFF

len: 17
v_gene: TRBV15
j_gene: TRBJ1-5
d_gene: -
abundance: -
CDR3nt: TGTGCCACCAGCAGAGACCGGACAGATGGGGGCAATCAGCCCCAGCATTTT
CDR3aa: CATSRDRTDGGNQPQHF

len: 15
v_gene: TRBV29-1
j_gene: TRBJ2-1
d_gene: TRBD2
abundance: -
CDR3nt: TGCAGCGTTGAATTCCTGGGACTAGCGTCTAGTGAGCAGTTCTTC
CDR3aa: CSVEFLGLASSEQFF

len: 17
v_gene: TRBV15
j_gene: TRBJ2-1
d_gene: TRBD2
abundance: -
CDR3nt: TGTGCCACCAGCACATGGGAAGCGGGAGACTCCTACAATGAGCAGTTCTTC
CDR3aa: CATSTWEAGDSYNEQFF

len: 13
v_gene: TRBV6-5
j_gene: TRBJ2-7
d_gene: -
abundance: -
CDR3nt: TGTGCCAGCAGTTACTCGGTGACCTACGAGCAGTACTTC
CDR3aa: CASSYSVTYEQYF

len: 14
v_gene: TRBV19
j_gene: TRBJ2-1
d_gene: TRBD2
abundance: -
CDR3nt: TGTGCCAGTGCTCTAGCGGGAGGGTGGAATGAGCAGTTCTTC
CDR3aa: CASALAGGWNEQFF

len: 14
v_gene: TRBV28
j_gene: TRBJ2-7
d_gene: -
abundance: -
CDR3nt: TGTGCCAGCACCCCCGGGCCCAGGGCCTACGAGCAGTACTTC
CDR3aa: CASTPGPRAYEQYF

len: 14
v_gene: TRBV5-1
j_gene: TRBJ1-1
d_gene: -
abundance: -
CDR3nt: TGCGCCAGCAGTCGTGACAGGCGCGACACTGAAGCTTTCTTT
CDR3aa: CASSRDRRDTEAFF

len: 14
v_gene: TRBV11-2
j_gene: TRBJ1-5
d_gene: -
abundance: -
CDR3nt: TGTGCCAGCAGCTTAGAGCGGGGGGATCAGCCCCAGCATTTT
CDR3aa: CASSLERGDQPQHF

len: 14
v_gene: TRBV5-1
j_gene: TRBJ1-1
d_gene: -
abundance: -
CDR3nt: TGCGCCAGCAGCTCTACAGGGATTCAGGCTGAAGCTTTCTTT
CDR3aa: CASSSTGIQAEAFF

len: 15
v_gene: TRBV9
j_gene: TRBJ1-2
d_gene: TRBD1
abundance: -
CDR3nt: TGTGCCAGCAGCGCCTCAGGGGGCTCAGGCAATGGCTACACCTTC
CDR3aa: CASSASGGSGNGYTF

len: 13
v_gene: TRBV27
j_gene: TRBJ2-3
d_gene: -
abundance: -
CDR3nt: TGTGCCAGCAGCCAACTCCGTGGGGATACGCAGTATTTT
CDR3aa: CASSQLRGDTQYF

len: 13
v_gene: TRBV4-3
j_gene: TRBJ2-7
d_gene: TRBD2
abundance: once
CDR3nt: TGCGCCAGCAGCCAGGGACTAGCGGGGGAGCAGTACTTC
CDR3aa: CASSQGLAGEQYF

len: 14
v_gene: TRBV6-5
j_gene: TRBJ2-5
d_gene: -
abundance: -
CDR3nt: TGTGCCAGCAGTAGGACAGCCGAGGGAGAGACCCAGTACTTC
CDR3aa: CASSRTAEGETQYF

len: 14
v_gene: TRBV9
j_gene: TRBJ1-5
d_gene: -
abundance: once
CDR3nt: TGTGCCAGCAGCGCTGGAGGGGGCAATCAGCCCCAGCATTTT
CDR3aa: CASSAGGGNQPQHF

len: 16
v_gene: TRBV7-9
j_gene: TRBJ1-1
d_gene: TRBD1
abundance: -
CDR3nt: TGTGCCAGCAGCTTAGCAACAGGGGGCCCGAACACTGAAGCTTTCTTT
CDR3aa: CASSLATGGPNTEAFF

len: 15
v_gene: TRBV7-3
j_gene: TRBJ1-1
d_gene: -
abundance: -
CDR3nt: TGTGCCAGCAGCTTAACGGCAGGCCCTAACACTGAAGCTTTCTTT
CDR3aa: CASSLTAGPNTEAFF

len: 16
v_gene: TRBV11-2
j_gene: TRBJ2-1
d_gene: -
abundance: -
CDR3nt: TGTGCCAGCAGCTGGGGACTGACGCAGGTTTGGAATGAGCAGTTCTTC
CDR3aa: CASSWGLTQVWNEQFF

len: 15
v_gene: TRBV29-1
j_gene: TRBJ2-3
d_gene: -
abundance: -
CDR3nt: TGCAGCGTTGAAGGCGGGGACGGGGTTTTGGATACGCAGTATTTT
CDR3aa: CSVEGGDGVLDTQYF